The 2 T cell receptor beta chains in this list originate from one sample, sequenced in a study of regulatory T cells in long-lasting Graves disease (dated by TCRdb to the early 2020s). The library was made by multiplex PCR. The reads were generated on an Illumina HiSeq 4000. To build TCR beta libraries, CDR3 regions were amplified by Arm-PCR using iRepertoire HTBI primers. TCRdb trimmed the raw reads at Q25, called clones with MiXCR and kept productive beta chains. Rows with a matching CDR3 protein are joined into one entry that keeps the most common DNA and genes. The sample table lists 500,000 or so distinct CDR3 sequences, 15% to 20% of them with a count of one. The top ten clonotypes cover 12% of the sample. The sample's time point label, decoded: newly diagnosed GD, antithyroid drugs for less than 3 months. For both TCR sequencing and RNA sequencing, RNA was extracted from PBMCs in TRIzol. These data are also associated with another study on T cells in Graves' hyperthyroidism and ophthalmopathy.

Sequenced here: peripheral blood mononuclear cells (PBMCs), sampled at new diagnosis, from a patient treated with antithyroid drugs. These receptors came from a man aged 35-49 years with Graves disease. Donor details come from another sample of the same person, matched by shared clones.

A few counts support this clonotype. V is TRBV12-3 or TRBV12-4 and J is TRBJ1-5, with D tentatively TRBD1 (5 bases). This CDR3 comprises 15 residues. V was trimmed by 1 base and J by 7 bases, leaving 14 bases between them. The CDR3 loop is CASSLGGGRSQPQHF. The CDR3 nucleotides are TGTGCCAGCAGTTTAGGGGGGGGACGCTCGCAGCCCCAGCATTTT.

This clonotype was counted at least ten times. This CDR3 reads CASSLYRLAGGREQYF. CDR3 DNA sequence: TGTGCCAGCAGTTTATACCGGCTAGCGGGAGGACGCGAGCAGTACTTC. The chain has TRBV28 and TRBJ2-7; 11 bases fit TRBD2. Germline loops: CDR1 MDHEN, CDR2 SYDVKM. CDR3 length: 16 amino acids. With V trimmed by 1 base and J by 6 bases, 8 bases remained unmatched.